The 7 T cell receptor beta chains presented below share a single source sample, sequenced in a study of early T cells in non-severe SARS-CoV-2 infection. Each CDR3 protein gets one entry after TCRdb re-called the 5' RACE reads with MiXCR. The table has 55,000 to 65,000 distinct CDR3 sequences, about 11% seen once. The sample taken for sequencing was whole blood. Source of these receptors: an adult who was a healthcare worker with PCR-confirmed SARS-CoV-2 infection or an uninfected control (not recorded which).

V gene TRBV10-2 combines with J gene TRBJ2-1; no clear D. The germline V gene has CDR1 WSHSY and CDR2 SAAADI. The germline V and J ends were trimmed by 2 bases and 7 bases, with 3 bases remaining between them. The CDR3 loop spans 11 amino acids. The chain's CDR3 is CASSEINEQFF. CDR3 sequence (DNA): TGCGCCAGCAGTGAGATAAATGAGCAGTTCTTC.

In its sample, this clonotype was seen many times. The CDR3: CASSELAGGADTQYF. CDR3 in DNA: TGTGCCAGCAGCGAACTAGCGGGAGGGGCAGATACGCAGTATTTT. V gene TRBV7-2 combines with J gene TRBJ2-3; 13 nucleotides align to TRBD2. This CDR3 has 15 residues. With 5 bases clipped from V and 4 bases from J, the junction kept 3 bases outside the gene matches. In germline, CDR1 is SGHTA, CDR2 FQGNSA.

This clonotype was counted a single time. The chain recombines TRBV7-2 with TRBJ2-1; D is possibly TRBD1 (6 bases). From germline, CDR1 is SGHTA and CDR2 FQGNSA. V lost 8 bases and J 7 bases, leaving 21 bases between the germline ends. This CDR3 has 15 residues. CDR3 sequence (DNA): TGTGCCAGCCAAGGTGGGGGCCTTTATTGGAATGAGCAGTTCTTC. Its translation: CASQGGGLYWNEQFF.

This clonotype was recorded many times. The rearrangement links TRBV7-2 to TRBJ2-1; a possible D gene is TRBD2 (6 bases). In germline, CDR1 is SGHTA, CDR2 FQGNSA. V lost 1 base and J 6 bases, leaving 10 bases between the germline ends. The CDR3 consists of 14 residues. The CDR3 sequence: CASSLGGNSNEQFF. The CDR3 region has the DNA TGTGCCAGCAGCTTAGGCGGGAACAGCAATGAGCAGTTCTTC. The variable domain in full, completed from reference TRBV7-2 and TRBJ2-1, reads GAGVSQSPSNKVTEKGKDVELRCDPISGHTALYWYRQSLGQGLEFLIYFQGNSAPDKSGLPSDRFSAERTGGSVSTLTIQRTQQEDSAVYLCASSLGGNSNEQFFGPGTRLTVL.

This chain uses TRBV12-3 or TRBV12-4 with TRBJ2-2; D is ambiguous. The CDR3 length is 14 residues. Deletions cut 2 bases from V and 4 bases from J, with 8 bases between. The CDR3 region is CASSLWRGTGELFF. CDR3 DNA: TGTGCCAGCAGTTTATGGCGCGGCACCGGGGAGCTGTTTTTT.

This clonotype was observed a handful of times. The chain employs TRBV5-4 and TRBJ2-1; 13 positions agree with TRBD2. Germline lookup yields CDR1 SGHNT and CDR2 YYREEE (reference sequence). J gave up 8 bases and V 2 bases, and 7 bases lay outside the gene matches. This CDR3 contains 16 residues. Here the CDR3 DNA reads TGTGCCAGCAGCTTCCCTGGGACTAGCGGGACTCATGAGCAGTTCTTC. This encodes CASSFPGTSGTHEQFF. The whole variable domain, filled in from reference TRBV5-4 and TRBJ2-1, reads ETGVTQSPTHLIKTRGQQVTLRCSSQSGHNTVSWYQQALGQGPQFIFQYYREEENGRGNFPPRFSGLQFPNYSSELNVNALELDDSALYLCASSFPGTSGTHEQFFGPGTRLTVL.

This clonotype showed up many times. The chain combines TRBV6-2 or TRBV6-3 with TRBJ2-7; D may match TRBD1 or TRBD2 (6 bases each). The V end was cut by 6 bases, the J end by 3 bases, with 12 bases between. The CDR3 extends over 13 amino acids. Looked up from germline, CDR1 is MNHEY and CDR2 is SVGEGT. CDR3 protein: CASRRDTYYEQYF. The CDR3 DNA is TGTGCCAGCAGGCGGGACACATACTACGAGCAGTACTTC.